These T cell receptor beta chains were read from a single sample in a study of cytomegalovirus exposure and HLA in healthy donors. The data were produced by immunoSEQ multiplex PCR, yet TCRdb's version contains in-frame clones alone and is incomplete. The sample shows around 200,000 clones, around three quarters of them seen only once. The sequenced sample consisted of PBMCs. These receptors came from a young woman in good health and CMV-seronegative. CDR3s include the opening cysteine and the closing phenylalanine or tryptophan. D genes are given only for firm matches. Rows give clone size only sometimes, using once, few, many, or a class for an expanded clone.

>-|TRBV27|-|TRBJ1-5
CASSHTGNSNQPQHF
TGTGCCAGCAGCCACACAGGGAATAGCAATCAGCCCCAGCATTTT
>-|TRBV19|-|TRBJ2-5
CASSIKSRDETQYF
TGTGCCAGTAGTATAAAGAGTCGGGATGAGACCCAGTACTTC
>-|TRBV27|-|TRBJ1-5
CASSLNRNSNQPQHF
TGTGCCAGCAGTTTGAACAGAAATAGCAATCAGCCCCAGCATTTT
>-|TRBV27|TRBD2|TRBJ2-3
CASSPYSGGTDTQYF
TGTGCCAGCAGTCCATATAGCGGGGGCACAGATACGCAGTATTTT
>few|TRBV5-8|TRBD2|TRBJ2-3
CASSLRLAGGTDTQYF
TGTGCCAGCAGTCTCCGACTAGCGGGGGGCACAGATACGCAGTATTTT
>-|TRBV9|-|TRBJ1-4
CASSVGGDSEKLFF
TGTGCCAGCAGCGTAGGGGGAGATAGTGAAAAACTGTTTTTT
>-|TRBV29-1|-|TRBJ2-1
CSVAQGSYNEQFF
TGCAGCGTTGCGCAGGGCTCCTACAATGAGCAGTTCTTC
>-|TRBV2|TRBD2|TRBJ2-1
CASSAFLAGVDNEQFF
TGTGCCAGCAGTGCATTCCTAGCGGGGGTCGACAATGAGCAGTTCTTC
>-|TRBV19|-|TRBJ1-5
CASSITRGQPQHF
TGTGCCAGTAGTATTACCAGGGGCCAGCCCCAGCATTTT
>-|TRBV19|TRBD1|TRBJ2-5
CASSRQGVQETQYF
TGTGCCAGTAGCAGACAGGGGGTCCAAGAGACCCAGTACTTC
>-|TRBV5-5|-|TRBJ2-1
CASRDSLSSYNEQFF
TGTGCCAGCAGGGACAGCCTTAGCTCCTACAATGAGCAGTTCTTC
>-|TRBV9|-|TRBJ2-7
CASTPSEVQYF
TGTGCCAGCACCCCCTCGGAGGTGCAGTACTTC
>-|TRBV6-1|-|TRBJ1-1
CASSESGRTEAFF
TGTGCCAGCAGTGAATCAGGAAGAACTGAAGCTTTCTTT
>-|TRBV19|TRBD1|TRBJ1-6
CASSGQASLYNSPLHF
TGTGCCAGTAGCGGACAGGCCTCTTTGTATAATTCACCCCTCCACTTT
>once|TRBV28|-|TRBJ2-4
CASSLSASLAKNIQYF
TGTGCCAGCAGTTTATCTGCCAGTTTAGCCAAAAACATTCAGTACTTC
>-|TRBV5-5|-|TRBJ1-1
CASSLDTTPFF
TGTGCCAGCAGCTTGGACACTACGCCTTTCTTT
>-|TRBV19|TRBD1|TRBJ1-4
CARSYRGLREKLFF
TGTGCCAGGAGCTACAGGGGGCTCCGTGAAAAACTGTTTTTT
>-|TRBV7-8|-|TRBJ2-3
CASSLGTTADTQYF
TGTGCCAGCAGCTTAGGGACTACGGCAGATACGCAGTATTTT
>-|TRBV19|TRBD1|TRBJ1-2
CASRYTPRTGPTNYGYTF
TGTGCCAGTAGGTATACCCCGCGGACAGGGCCAACTAACTATGGCTACACCTTC
>-|TRBV5-5|TRBD2|TRBJ2-2
CASSLWTSFAGELFF
TGTGCCAGCAGCTTGTGGACTAGCTTTGCCGGGGAGCTGTTTTTT
>-|TRBV7-9|-|TRBJ2-7
CASLTSNGYEQYF
TGTGCCAGCCTTACTAGCAACGGCTACGAGCAGTACTTC
>-|TRBV6-1|-|TRBJ1-1
CASSDPGQLPEAFF
TGTGCCAGCAGTGACCCCGGACAGCTTCCTGAAGCTTTCTTT
>-|TRBV18|TRBD1|TRBJ1-4
CASSRAGQGGEKLFF
TGTGCCAGCTCACGTGCGGGACAGGGTGGTGAAAAACTGTTTTTT
>-|TRBV27|TRBD2|TRBJ2-5
CGGTSGIVGETQYF
TGTGGGGGGACTAGCGGGATTGTAGGGGAGACCCAGTACTTC
>-|TRBV5-4|-|TRBJ2-2
CASSLGPANTGELFF
TGTGCCAGCAGCTTGGGTCCAGCGAACACCGGGGAGCTGTTTTTT
>few|TRBV19|-|TRBJ1-3
CASSTTGGNTIYF
TGTGCCAGTAGTACCACAGGGGGAAACACCATATATTTT
>-|TRBV27|TRBD2|TRBJ2-7
CASSLSLAGWEQYF
TGTGCCAGCAGTTTGTCGCTAGCGGGATGGGAGCAGTACTTC
>-|TRBV2|-|TRBJ2-5
CASTKGGHQETQYF
TGTGCCAGCACTAAGGGGGGGCATCAGGAGACCCAGTACTTC
>-|TRBV11-3|TRBD1|TRBJ2-2
CASSRDRGHTGELFF
TGTGCCAGCAGCCGGGACAGGGGGCACACCGGGGAGCTGTTTTTT
>-|TRBV4-1|-|TRBJ1-4
CASSQERGGNEKLFF
TGCGCCAGCAGCCAAGAAAGGGGGGGGAATGAAAAACTGTTTTTT
>-|TRBV9|TRBD1|TRBJ1-2
CASNRQGNYYGYTF
TGTGCCAGCAACCGACAGGGGAATTACTATGGCTACACCTTC
>-|TRBV28|-|TRBJ1-4
CASSFPRREPTNEKLFF
TGTGCCAGCAGTTTTCCCAGGAGGGAACCAACTAATGAAAAACTGTTTTTT
>-|TRBV27|-|TRBJ2-7
CASSLGHEQYF
TGTGCCAGCAGTTTAGGCCACGAGCAGTACTTC
>-|TRBV6-6|-|TRBJ1-2
CASSSQETNYGYTF
TGTGCCAGCAGTTCACAGGAAACTAACTATGGCTACACCTTC
>-|TRBV15|-|TRBJ2-1
CATSAEQATYNEQFF
TGTGCCACCAGCGCCGAACAGGCGACCTACAATGAGCAGTTCTTC
>-|TRBV6-5|-|TRBJ1-1
CASRRQPNTEAFF
TGTGCCAGCAGGCGACAGCCTAACACTGAAGCTTTCTTT
>few|TRBV28|TRBD1|TRBJ2-6
CASSSDRGYGANVLTF
TGTGCCAGCAGTTCGGACAGGGGATACGGGGCCAACGTCCTGACTTTC
>-|TRBV4-1|-|TRBJ2-2
CASSHQGGNTGELFF
TGCGCCAGCAGCCACCAGGGGGGAAACACCGGGGAGCTGTTTTTT
>-|TRBV10-3|TRBD1|TRBJ2-1
CAISGPQGQGVMNEQFF
TGTGCCATCAGTGGCCCACAGGGACAGGGGGTAATGAATGAGCAGTTCTTC
>-|TRBV15|TRBD2|TRBJ2-3
CATSRDSSLAGGHGDTQYF
TGTGCCACCAGCAGAGATTCATCATTAGCGGGAGGGCATGGAGATACGCAGTATTTT
>-|TRBV7-8|TRBD1|TRBJ1-2
CASSQRQGAATNYGYTF
TGTGCCAGCAGCCAACGACAGGGGGCGGCCACTAACTATGGCTACACCTTC
>-|TRBV30|TRBD1|TRBJ1-5
CAWSSTGGTFLSNQPQHF
TGTGCCTGGAGTTCGACAGGGGGCACCTTCTTGAGCAATCAGCCCCAGCATTTT
>-|TRBV29-1|TRBD2|TRBJ2-2
CSVILAGDLTGELFF
TGCAGCGTTATACTAGCGGGGGACCTCACCGGGGAGCTGTTTTTT
>-|TRBV7-9|TRBD1|TRBJ1-2
CASSLGLGTGDGYTF
TGTGCCAGCAGCTTGGGTCTCGGGACAGGGGATGGCTACACCTTC
>-|TRBV9|-|TRBJ2-7
CASSQGGSGTSYEQYF
TGTGCCAGCAGCCAGGGGGGTAGCGGAACCTCCTACGAGCAGTACTTC
>-|TRBV4-1|TRBD2|TRBJ2-2
CASSRRGTSGIVDTGELFF
TGCGCCAGCAGCCGAAGAGGGACTAGCGGAATCGTCGACACCGGGGAGCTGTTTTTT
>-|TRBV15|-|TRBJ2-5
CATSSLIPGETQYF
TGTGCCACCAGCAGCCTAATTCCGGGAGAGACCCAGTACTTC
>-|TRBV6-1|-|TRBJ1-2
CASNRDYGYTF
TGTGCCAGCAACAGGGACTATGGCTACACCTTC
>few|TRBV18|-|TRBJ1-2
CASSPSYRDTNYGYTF
TGTGCCAGCTCCCCAAGCTACAGGGACACTAACTATGGCTACACCTTC
>-|TRBV5-6|TRBD1|TRBJ2-2
CASRGTGRVGELFF
TGTGCCAGCAGGGGGACAGGAAGGGTCGGGGAGCTGTTTTTT
>-|TRBV28|-|TRBJ1-6
CASSDRGWDSPLHF
TGTGCCAGCAGTGATAGGGGCTGGGATTCACCCCTCCACTTT
>once|TRBV10-3|TRBD1|TRBJ2-2
CAISQGANTGELFF
TGTGCCATCAGTCAGGGGGCGAACACCGGGGAGCTGTTTTTT